Described below is a single T cell receptor (beta chain) sequence and its context. The antigen is undetermined. This record belongs to a study of OX40 agonist ivuxolimab in advanced cancers. Background on the study: Patients receiving dose escalation had hepatocellular carcinoma, melanoma, renal cell or head and neck cancer. Participants, approximately 81% male, averaged approximately 65 years of age, ranging from about 23 to 90.

This CDR3 has 15 amino acids. V was pared by 0 bases and J by 0 bases, with 9 bases between. Looked up from germline, CDR1 is SGHRS and CDR2 is YFSETQ. Profiled with immunoSEQ multiplex PCR; TCRdb holds only in-frame clones, not every one. This sample has 70,000 to 95,000 clones, with about 86% found just once. The study, taken as a whole, reports: The work left the antigen specificity of expanded peripheral T cells undetermined.

This chain uses TRBV5-1 with TRBJ1-1; D gene unclear. The origin of this receptor is an adult with an advanced solid tumor such as melanoma, head and neck, liver or kidney cancer. Sequenced material: CD4+ or CD8+ T cells sorted from blood, taken in a trial of the OX40 agonist ivuxolimab. CDR3 amino acids: CASSLASTMNTEAFF. The CDR3 bases are TGCGCCAGCAGCTTGGCCAGTACTATGAACACTGAAGCTTTCTTT. Complete variable domain (other parts from reference TRBV5-1 and TRBJ1-1): KAGVTQTPRYLIKTRGQQVTLSCSPISGHRSVSWYQQTPGQGLQFLFEYFSETQRNKGNFPGRFSGRQFSNSRSEMNVSTLELGDSALYLCASSLASTMNTEAFFGQGTRLTVV.